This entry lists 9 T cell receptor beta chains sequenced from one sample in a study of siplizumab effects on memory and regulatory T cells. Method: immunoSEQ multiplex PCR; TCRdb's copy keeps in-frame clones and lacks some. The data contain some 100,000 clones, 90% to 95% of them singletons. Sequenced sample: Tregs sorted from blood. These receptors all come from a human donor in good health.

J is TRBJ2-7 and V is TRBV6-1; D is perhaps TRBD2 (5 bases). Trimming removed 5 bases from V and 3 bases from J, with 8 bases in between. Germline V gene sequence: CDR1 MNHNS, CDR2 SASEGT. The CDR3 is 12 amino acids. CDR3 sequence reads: CASSLAIYEQYF. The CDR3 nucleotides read TGTGCCAGCAGTCTAGCTATCTACGAGCAGTACTTC.

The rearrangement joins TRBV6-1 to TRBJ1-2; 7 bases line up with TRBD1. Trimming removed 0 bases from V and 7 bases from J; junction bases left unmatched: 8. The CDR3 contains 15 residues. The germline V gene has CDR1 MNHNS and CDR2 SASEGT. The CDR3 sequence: CASSEATGRIGGYTF. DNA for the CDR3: TGTGCCAGCAGTGAAGCGACAGGGAGGATTGGTGGCTACACCTTC.

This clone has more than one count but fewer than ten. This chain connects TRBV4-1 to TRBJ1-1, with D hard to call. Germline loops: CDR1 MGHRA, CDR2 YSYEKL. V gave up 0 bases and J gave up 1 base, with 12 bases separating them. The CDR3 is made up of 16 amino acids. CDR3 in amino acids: CASSQEWRQPNTEAFF. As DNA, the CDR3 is TGCGCCAGCAGCCAAGAATGGAGACAACCGAACACTGAAGCTTTCTTT.

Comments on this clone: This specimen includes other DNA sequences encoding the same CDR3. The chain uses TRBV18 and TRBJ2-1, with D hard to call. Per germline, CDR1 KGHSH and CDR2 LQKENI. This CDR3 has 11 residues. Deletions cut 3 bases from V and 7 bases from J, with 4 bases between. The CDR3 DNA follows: TGTGCCAGCTCACCGCGGAATGAGCAGTTCTTC. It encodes CASSPRNEQFF.

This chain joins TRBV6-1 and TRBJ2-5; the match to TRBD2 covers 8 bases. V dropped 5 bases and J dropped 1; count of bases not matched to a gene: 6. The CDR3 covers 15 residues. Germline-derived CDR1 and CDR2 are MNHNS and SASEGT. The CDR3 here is CASSRAGGVQETQYF. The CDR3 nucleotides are TGTGCCAGCAGTCGCGCGGGGGGAGTCCAAGAGACCCAGTACTTC.

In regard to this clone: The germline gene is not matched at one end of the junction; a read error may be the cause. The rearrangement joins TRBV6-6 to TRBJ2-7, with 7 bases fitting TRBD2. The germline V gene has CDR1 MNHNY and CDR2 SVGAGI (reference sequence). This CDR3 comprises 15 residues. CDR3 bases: TGTGCCGGCAGTTACTCCGGGGGGACTACCTACGAGCAGTACTTC. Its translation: CAGSYSGGTTYEQYF.

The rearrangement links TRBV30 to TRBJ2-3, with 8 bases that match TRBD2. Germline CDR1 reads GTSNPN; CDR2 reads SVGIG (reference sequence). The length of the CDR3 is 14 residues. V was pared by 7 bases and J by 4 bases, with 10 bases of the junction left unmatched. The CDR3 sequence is CASTLGLAADTQYF. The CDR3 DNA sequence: TGTGCCTCCACGTTAGGACTAGCTGCAGATACGCAGTATTTT.

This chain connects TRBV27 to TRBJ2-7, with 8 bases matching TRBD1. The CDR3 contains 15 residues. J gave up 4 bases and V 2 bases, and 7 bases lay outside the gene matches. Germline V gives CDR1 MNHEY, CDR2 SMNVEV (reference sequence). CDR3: CASSLMAGGSYEQYF. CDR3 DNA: TGTGCCAGCAGTTTAATGGCAGGGGGCTCTTACGAGCAGTACTTC.

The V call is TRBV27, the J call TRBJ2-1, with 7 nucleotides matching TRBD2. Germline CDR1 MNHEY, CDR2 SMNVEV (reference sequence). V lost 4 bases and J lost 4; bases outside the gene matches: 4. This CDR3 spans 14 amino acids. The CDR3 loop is CASSYREGYNEQFF. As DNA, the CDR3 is TGTGCCAGCAGTTATAGGGAGGGTTACAATGAGCAGTTCTTC.